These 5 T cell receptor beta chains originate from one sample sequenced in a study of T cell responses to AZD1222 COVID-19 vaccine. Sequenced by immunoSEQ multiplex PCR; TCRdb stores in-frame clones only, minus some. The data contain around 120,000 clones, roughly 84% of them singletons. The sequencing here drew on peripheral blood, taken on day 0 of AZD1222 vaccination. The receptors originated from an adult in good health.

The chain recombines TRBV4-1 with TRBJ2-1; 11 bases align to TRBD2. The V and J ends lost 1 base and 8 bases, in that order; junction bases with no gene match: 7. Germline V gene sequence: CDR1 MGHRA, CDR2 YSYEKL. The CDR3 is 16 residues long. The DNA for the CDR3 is TGCGCCAGCAGCCAAGGTGCCCCTAGCGGGGGGTATGAGCAGTTCTTC. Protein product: CASSQGAPSGGYEQFF.

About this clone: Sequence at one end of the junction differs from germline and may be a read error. CDR3 DNA: TGTGCTAGTGGCTTGGGCCAATACCCCGGCTACACCTTC. Residues: CASGLGQYPGYTF. The chain couples TRBV12-5 to TRBJ1-2; D gene ambiguous. Germline CDR1 reads LGHNT; CDR2 reads FRNRAP. The length of the CDR3 is 13 residues.

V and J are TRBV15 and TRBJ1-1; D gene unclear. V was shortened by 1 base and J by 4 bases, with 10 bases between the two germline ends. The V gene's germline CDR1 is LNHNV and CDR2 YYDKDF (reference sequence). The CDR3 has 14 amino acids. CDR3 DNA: TGTGCCACCAGCAGAGCCAATATGGGCACTGAAGCTTTCTTT. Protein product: CATSRANMGTEAFF.

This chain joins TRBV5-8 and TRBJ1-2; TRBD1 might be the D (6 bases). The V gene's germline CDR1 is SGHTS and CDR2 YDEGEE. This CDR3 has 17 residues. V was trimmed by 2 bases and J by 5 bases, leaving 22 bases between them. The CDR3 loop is CASSFNGQSLALYGYTF. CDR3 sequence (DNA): TGTGCCAGCAGCTTCAACGGACAGTCTCTTGCTCTATATGGCTACACCTTC.

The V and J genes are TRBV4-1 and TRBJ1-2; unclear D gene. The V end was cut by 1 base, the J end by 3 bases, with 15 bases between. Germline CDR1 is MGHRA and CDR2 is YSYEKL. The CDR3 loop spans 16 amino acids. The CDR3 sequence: CASSQAAPLGYYGYTF. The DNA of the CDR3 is TGCGCCAGCAGCCAAGCGGCTCCCCTAGGCTACTATGGCTACACCTTC.